The 10 T cell receptor beta chains given below trace back to one sample, sequenced in a study of CD8+CD57+ T cells in acquired aplastic anemia. CD8+CD57+ cell expansion had been shown by flow cytometry in patients chosen for sequencing. Researchers used genomic DNA as the template to profile TCR beta VDJ and CDR3. MiXCR, run by TCRdb on the reads, gives a single entry per CDR3 protein. The sample lists about 470,000 distinct CDR3 sequences; more than 25% were seen once. The sample comprised sorted CD4+, CD8+, or CD8+CD57+ T cells (not recorded which) from PBMCs. Receptors originate from a human donor with aplastic anemia.

This clonotype was detected a few times. This chain connects TRBV9 to TRBJ1-1; D uncertain. V dropped 0 bases and J dropped 4 bases, with 16 bases sitting between them. Per germline, CDR1 SGDLS and CDR2 YYNGEE. The CDR3 contains 16 residues. CDR3 in amino acids: CASSVDWRAVATEAFF. CDR3 bases: TGTGCCAGCAGCGTAGATTGGAGGGCGGTTGCCACTGAAGCTTTCTTT. Full variable domain (remainder filled in from reference TRBV9 and TRBJ1-1): DSGVTQTPKHLITATGQRVTLRCSPRSGDLSVYWYQQSLDQGLQFLIQYYNGEERAKGNILERFSAQQFPDLHSELNLSSLELGDSALYFCASSVDWRAVATEAFFGQGTRLTVV.

There are many counts of this clonotype. V gene TRBV6-1 combines with J gene TRBJ1-3, with a tentative D call TRBD1 (6 bases). Germline V gives CDR1 MNHNS, CDR2 SASEGT. V was clipped by 9 bases and J by 4 bases, with 16 bases between them. The CDR3 is 14 amino acids. As DNA, the CDR3 is TGTGCCAGTTCCGGGGGGGCGGCGGGAAACACCATATATTTT. Translated: CASSGGAAGNTIYF.

Concerning this clonotype itself: A single base separates this from a much larger clone, so it may be a read error. V gene TRBV19 combines with J gene TRBJ2-7, with 8 positions matching TRBD1. V dropped 6 bases and J dropped 3; count of bases not matched to a gene: 7. CDR1 is LNHDA, CDR2 SQIVND, per germline (reference sequence). This CDR3 region has 14 residues. The CDR3 DNA follows: TGTGCCAGTAGACCTCCGGGACAGGTCTACGAGCAGTACTTC. Translation gives CASRPPGQVYEQYF.

This clonotype was picked up a small number of times. The chain carries TRBV2 and TRBJ1-2, with D unclear. V was cut by 6 bases and J by 5 bases, with 7 bases left in between. This CDR3 has 11 amino acids. The germline V gene has CDR1 SNHLY and CDR2 FYNNEI. The CDR3 loop reads CASRTVYGYTF. As DNA, the CDR3 is TGTGCCAGCAGGACTGTTTATGGCTACACCTTC.

At least ten counts were recorded for this clonotype. This chain links TRBV10-1 with TRBJ1-3; 8 nucleotides align to TRBD1. There are 13 residues in the CDR3. Germline V gives CDR1 WNHNN, CDR2 SYGVQD (reference sequence). V lost 9 bases, J lost 0 bases, and 1 base stayed unmatched. The CDR3 bases are TGCGCCAGTACAGGGGGCTCTGGAAACACCATATATTTT. Amino acid sequence: CASTGGSGNTIYF.

This clonotype was seen ten or more times. The J gene is TRBJ2-1, the V gene TRBV10-3; D unclear. Germline V gene lookup returns CDR1 ENHRY and CDR2 SYGVKD. Trimming shortened V by 3 bases and J by 13 bases, and 13 bases separated the two germline ends. The CDR3 has 12 amino acids. The CDR3 loop reads CAISDGVTDQFF. CDR3 nucleotides: TGTGCCATCAGTGATGGGGTTACAGACCAGTTCTTC.

The rearrangement links TRBV10-3 to TRBJ1-4; unclear D gene. V gave up 2 bases and J gave up 0 bases, with 7 bases separating them. The CDR3 contains 15 residues. From germline, CDR1 is ENHRY and CDR2 SYGVKD. CDR3 sequence (DNA): TGTGCCATCAGTGAGGAATATGCAACTAATGAAAAACTGTTTTTT. Translating gives CAISEEYATNEKLFF.

V is TRBV20-1 and J is TRBJ1-1; a possible D gene is TRBD1 (5 bases). The CDR3 sequence is 11 residues long. In germline, CDR1 is DFQATT, CDR2 SNEGSKA (reference sequence). This CDR3 reads CSNGGNTEAFF. The CDR3 region has the DNA TGCAGCAACGGGGGGAACACTGAAGCTTTCTTT.

This clonotype was counted a few times. This chain links TRBV11-2 with TRBJ2-3; TRBD2 agrees at 8 bases. With V trimmed by 5 bases and J by 5 bases, 12 bases remained unmatched. Germline assignment: CDR1 SGHAT and CDR2 FQNNGV. CDR3 length equals 16 residues. The CDR3 nucleotides are TGTGCCAGCAGCCGTCCGGGGGGGCAAGTTGTAGATACGCAGTATTTT. Translating it yields CASSRPGGQVVDTQYF.

In this sample, this clonotype turned up a few times. The chain recombines TRBV6-5 with TRBJ1-5; D is undetermined. Germline CDR1 and CDR2: MNHEY and SVGAGI. V was cut by 4 bases and J by 1 base, with 8 bases left in between. The CDR3 is 14 residues long. The CDR3, as DNA: TGTGCCAGCAGTTTGGTGCAGAGCAATCAGCCCCAGCATTTT. Translated: CASSLVQSNQPQHF.